This T cell receptor (beta chain) was sequenced during a study of human T cells and chemical hapten exposure. Whole-study context: Diphenylcyclopropenone was applied weekly to patients' scalps across the roughly 25-week study.

TCRdb re-called the RACE reads through MiXCR, storing one row per CDR3 protein. The sample has 90,000 or so distinct CDR3 sequences, about 10% seen once. Germline V gene data show CDR1 as SGDLS and CDR2 as YYNGEE. Between the trimmed V and J ends, which lost 3 bases and 11 bases, there was a span of 9 bases. CDR3 length equals 11 residues. Regarding time point: patch test 1, 2 weeks after DPC sensitization. The treatment: therapeutic diphenylcyclopropenone sensitization with weekly scalp DPC. It was unfractionated whole blood from which total RNA was extracted. The specimen was whole blood, collected in connection with sensitization to the hapten diphenylcyclopropenone (DPC). The TCR comes from a man aged 40-49 years with alopecia areata. Some clones in this sample may be carry-over from other donors' samples. The chain links TRBV9 to TRBJ2-1; D might be TRBD1 (6 bases). DNA of the CDR3: TGTGCCAGCAGCGGAACAGGGCAGCAGTTCTTC. Translated, it gives CASSGTGQQFF.